The clone carrying this T cell receptor beta chain has more than one count but fewer than ten. Antigen unknown. The TCR alpha and TCR beta cDNA libraries, bearing sample barcodes and UMIs, were generated by 5'RACE using constant-segment primers. MiXCR, applied by TCRdb to the 5' RACE reads, yields one record per CDR3 protein. Among under 550,000 distinct CDR3 sequences listed, about 20% were seen once. These data originate in a study of T-cell memory formation after mild COVID-19. For the study at large: TCR clustering was largely donor specific. Study-wide results and limits: There were some responding clones in pre-infection memory, which suggested that cross-reactive memory had joined. Clones shrinking from day 15 to 85 showed even CD4/CD8 mixes; later expanders tilted CD4+.

V shed 5 bases and J shed 4 bases, with 11 bases lying between them. Germline V lookup: CDR1 SGHAT, CDR2 FQNNGV. CDR3 size: 13 residues. Specimen: PBMCs or a T cell subset sorted from them (not recorded which). This TCR derives from an adult woman who had mild COVID-19 (a few samples of this study predate the infection). Cell type and time point are not known. This chain links TRBV11-2 with TRBJ2-5; D tentatively reads TRBD1 or TRBD2 (5 bases each). The CDR3 nucleotides are TGTGCCAGCAGCAAGGGGACGAGAGAGACCCAGTACTTC. It encodes CASSKGTRETQYF.